This T cell receptor beta chain was sequenced during a study of T cell responses to AZD1222 COVID-19 vaccine. Study-level points and caveats: Sampled repertoires all dated from after the peak T cell response. Possibly, clonal diversity was underestimated; donors were largely white British and included more females.

Germline V gives CDR1 SGHRS, CDR2 YFSETQ. This CDR3 has 15 residues. The V segment lost 7 bases and the J segment 0 bases; nucleotides outside the gene matches: 8. As for this clone: Its antigen is as yet unknown.

TCRdb keeps only in-frame clones here, not all; method: immunoSEQ multiplex PCR. The profile shows 89,000 or so clones, about 86% of them singletons. This sequence was found in an adult in good health. The sequencing here drew on peripheral blood, taken on day 0 of AZD1222 vaccination. V gene TRBV5-1 combines with J gene TRBJ1-1, with TRBD1 matching 8 bases. The chain's CDR3 is CASRRQGTMNTEAFF. For the CDR3, the DNA is TGCGCCAGCCGGCGACAGGGGACTATGAACACTGAAGCTTTCTTT.